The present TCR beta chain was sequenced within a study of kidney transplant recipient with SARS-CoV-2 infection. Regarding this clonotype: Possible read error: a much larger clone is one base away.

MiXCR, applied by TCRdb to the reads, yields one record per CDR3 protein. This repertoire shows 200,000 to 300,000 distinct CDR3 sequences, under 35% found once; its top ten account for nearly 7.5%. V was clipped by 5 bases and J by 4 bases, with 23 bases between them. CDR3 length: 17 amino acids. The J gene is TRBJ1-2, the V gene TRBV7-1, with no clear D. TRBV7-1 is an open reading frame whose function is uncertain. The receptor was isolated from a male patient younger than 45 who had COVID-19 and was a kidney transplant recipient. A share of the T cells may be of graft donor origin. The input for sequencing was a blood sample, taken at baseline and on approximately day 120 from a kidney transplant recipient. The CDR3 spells CASSGLSHEGKTYGYTF. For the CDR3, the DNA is TGTGCCAGCAGCGGGCTGTCTCACGAGGGAAAGACCTATGGCTACACCTTC.